These T cell receptor beta chains were read from a single sample in a study of T cell changes during pregnancy in multiple sclerosis. Sequencing was performed with immunoSEQ multiplex PCR; in TCRdb, only in-frame clones are kept and a portion is missing. This sample has 55,000 to 70,000 clones, with around 91% found just once. Source: peripheral blood, taken after pregnancy. The receptors come from a female donor with multiple sclerosis, enrolled in a pregnancy study. Each CDR3 is given with its conserved first and last residue. The order of the fields is D gene, J gene, V gene, clone size, CDR3 DNA, CDR3 protein. The D gene is left open where the match is weak. The size entry is marked missing in some rows and otherwise reads once, few, many or a size class.

d_gene: NA; j_gene: TRBJ1-1; v_gene: TRBV6-5; abundance: once; CDR3nt: TGTGCCAGCAGTTACTCGACGGCGGGCACTGAAGCTTTCTTT; CDR3aa: CASSYSTAGTEAFF
d_gene: NA; j_gene: TRBJ2-2; v_gene: TRBV5-4; abundance: NA; CDR3nt: TGTGCCAGCAGTCCGCGGACAGGGAGGGACACCGGGGAGCTGTTTTTT; CDR3aa: CASSPRTGRDTGELFF
d_gene: TRBD2; j_gene: TRBJ2-3; v_gene: TRBV11-2; abundance: NA; CDR3nt: TGTGCCAGCAGCCACCTAGCGGGGGGGGTAGATACGCAGTATTTT; CDR3aa: CASSHLAGGVDTQYF
d_gene: NA; j_gene: TRBJ1-5; v_gene: TRBV5-5; abundance: NA; CDR3nt: TGTGCCAGCAGCCGCCTGGCGGGGCCCAATCAGCCCCAGCATTTT; CDR3aa: CASSRLAGPNQPQHF
d_gene: NA; j_gene: TRBJ1-4; v_gene: TRBV7-9; abundance: NA; CDR3nt: TGTGCCAGCAGCTTACAGGGTGAAAAACTGTTTTTT; CDR3aa: CASSLQGEKLFF
d_gene: TRBD2; j_gene: TRBJ2-3; v_gene: TRBV7-9; abundance: NA; CDR3nt: TGTGCCAGCAGCTTGGCTAGCGGACTCACAGATACGCAGTATTTT; CDR3aa: CASSLASGLTDTQYF
d_gene: TRBD2; j_gene: TRBJ2-7; v_gene: TRBV6-1; abundance: once; CDR3nt: TGTGCCAGCAGTGCAACTAGCGGGGGTCCCTACGAGCAGTACTTC; CDR3aa: CASSATSGGPYEQYF
d_gene: NA; j_gene: TRBJ1-2; v_gene: TRBV10-3; abundance: NA; CDR3nt: TGTGCCATCAGTGAGTCGCGCCTCTTCTATGGCTACACCTTC; CDR3aa: CAISESRLFYGYTF
d_gene: NA; j_gene: TRBJ1-5; v_gene: TRBV10-3; abundance: NA; CDR3nt: TGTGCCATCAGTGAAAACAGGGAACTAAACCAGCCCCAGCATTTT; CDR3aa: CAISENRELNQPQHF
d_gene: TRBD2; j_gene: TRBJ2-1; v_gene: TRBV11-2; abundance: NA; CDR3nt: TGTGCCAGCAGCCCCACAGCGGGGGCCTACAATGAGCAGTTCTTC; CDR3aa: CASSPTAGAYNEQFF
d_gene: NA; j_gene: TRBJ1-4; v_gene: TRBV5-6; abundance: NA; CDR3nt: TGTGCCAGCAGCTTGGTCACTTCTAATGAAAAACTGTTTTTT; CDR3aa: CASSLVTSNEKLFF
d_gene: NA; j_gene: TRBJ2-4; v_gene: TRBV6-1; abundance: NA; CDR3nt: TGTGCCAGCAGTGAATGGGGACAAGCTTCAAACATTCAGTACTTC; CDR3aa: CASSEWGQASNIQYF
d_gene: TRBD2; j_gene: TRBJ2-3; v_gene: TRBV6-4; abundance: NA; CDR3nt: TGTGCCAGCAGTGATGGGAGCGGGGGGGACACAGATACGCAGTATTTT; CDR3aa: CASSDGSGGDTDTQYF
d_gene: TRBD1; j_gene: TRBJ1-2; v_gene: TRBV29-1; abundance: NA; CDR3nt: TGCAGCGTTCTTCCTCGACCGGGACAGGGTTCAGATGGCTACACCTTC; CDR3aa: CSVLPRPGQGSDGYTF
d_gene: NA; j_gene: TRBJ1-1; v_gene: TRBV7-3; abundance: NA; CDR3nt: TGTGCCAGCAGCTTAACAAGGTGGGCCACTGAAGCTTTCTTT; CDR3aa: CASSLTRWATEAFF
d_gene: TRBD1; j_gene: TRBJ1-1; v_gene: TRBV30; abundance: NA; CDR3nt: TGTGCCTGGAGCCGGGGGACAGGGGGCACTGAAGCTTTCTTT; CDR3aa: CAWSRGTGGTEAFF
d_gene: NA; j_gene: TRBJ1-2; v_gene: TRBV28; abundance: NA; CDR3nt: TGTGCCAGCAGGGGAGTCTATGGCTACACCTTC; CDR3aa: CASRGVYGYTF
d_gene: NA; j_gene: TRBJ2-5; v_gene: TRBV7-9; abundance: once; CDR3nt: TGTGCCAGCAGCTTCCGTCAGGGTCGGTGGGAGACCCAGTACTTC; CDR3aa: CASSFRQGRWETQYF
d_gene: TRBD2; j_gene: TRBJ2-3; v_gene: TRBV6-1; abundance: NA; CDR3nt: TGTGCCAGCAGTGCTCACCGGACTAGCGGGGGGGCGGCGACAGATACGCAGTATTTT; CDR3aa: CASSAHRTSGGAATDTQYF
d_gene: NA; j_gene: TRBJ2-7; v_gene: TRBV5-1; abundance: NA; CDR3nt: TGCGCCAGCAGCCCGGTTAGCTCCTACGAGCAGTACTTC; CDR3aa: CASSPVSSYEQYF
d_gene: NA; j_gene: TRBJ2-1; v_gene: TRBV5-6; abundance: NA; CDR3nt: TGTGCCAGCACGTCACCGGGACTTTACTACAATGAGCAGTTCTTC; CDR3aa: CASTSPGLYYNEQFF
d_gene: NA; j_gene: TRBJ2-1; v_gene: TRBV7-2; abundance: NA; CDR3nt: TGTGCCAGCAGCATCTCACGACAGGAGTCGGCGTTCTTC; CDR3aa: CASSISRQESAFF
d_gene: NA; j_gene: TRBJ2-3; v_gene: TRBV9; abundance: NA; CDR3nt: TGTGCCAGCAGCGTAGGGCAGGGCGTGAGTAAAGATACGCAGTATTTT; CDR3aa: CASSVGQGVSKDTQYF
d_gene: NA; j_gene: TRBJ1-6; v_gene: TRBV5-5; abundance: NA; CDR3nt: TGTGCCAGCAGCTTGGGTATCAGACAAGGCAATTCACCCCTCCACTTT; CDR3aa: CASSLGIRQGNSPLHF
d_gene: NA; j_gene: TRBJ2-3; v_gene: TRBV2; abundance: NA; CDR3nt: TGTGCCAGCAACCCGGAGGCAGGCACAGATACGCAGTATTTT; CDR3aa: CASNPEAGTDTQYF